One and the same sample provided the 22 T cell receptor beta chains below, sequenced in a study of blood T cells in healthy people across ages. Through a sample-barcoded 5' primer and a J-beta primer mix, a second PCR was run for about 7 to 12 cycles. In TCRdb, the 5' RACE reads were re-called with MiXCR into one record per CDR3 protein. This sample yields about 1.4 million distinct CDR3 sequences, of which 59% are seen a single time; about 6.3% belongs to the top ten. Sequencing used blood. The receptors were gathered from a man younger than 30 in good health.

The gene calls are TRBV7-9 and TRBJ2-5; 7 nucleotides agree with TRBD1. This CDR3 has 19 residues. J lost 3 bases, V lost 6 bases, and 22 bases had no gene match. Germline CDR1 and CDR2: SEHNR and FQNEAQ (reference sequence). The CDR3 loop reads CASSNRFRPGTVTKETQYF. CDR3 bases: TGTGCCAGCAGTAATCGGTTTCGTCCCGGGACAGTTACAAAAGAGACCCAGTACTTC.

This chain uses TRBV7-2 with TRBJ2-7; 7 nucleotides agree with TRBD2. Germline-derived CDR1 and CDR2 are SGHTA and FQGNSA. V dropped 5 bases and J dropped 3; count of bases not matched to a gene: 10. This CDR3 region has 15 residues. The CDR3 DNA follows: TGTGCCAGCAGCCAGGTTGGGGCTAGCGGCTACGAGCAGTACTTC. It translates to CASSQVGASGYEQYF.

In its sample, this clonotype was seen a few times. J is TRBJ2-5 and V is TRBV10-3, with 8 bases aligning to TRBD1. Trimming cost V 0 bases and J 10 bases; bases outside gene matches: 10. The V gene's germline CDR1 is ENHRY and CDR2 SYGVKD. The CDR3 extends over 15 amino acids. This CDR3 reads CAISESQGAAVGQYF. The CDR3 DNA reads TGTGCCATCAGTGAGTCCCAGGGGGCCGCCGTGGGCCAGTACTTC.

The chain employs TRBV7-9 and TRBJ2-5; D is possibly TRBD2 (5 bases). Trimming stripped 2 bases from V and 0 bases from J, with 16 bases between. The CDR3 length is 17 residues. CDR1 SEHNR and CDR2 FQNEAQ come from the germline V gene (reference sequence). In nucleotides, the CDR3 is TGTGCCAGCAGCTTAATTGGGAGACTCGCCGACCAAGAGACCCAGTACTTC. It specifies CASSLIGRLADQETQYF.

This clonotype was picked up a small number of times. The CDR3 here is CSAKAASAYNEQFF. The CDR3, as DNA: TGCAGTGCTAAGGCGGCTAGCGCCTACAATGAGCAGTTCTTC. V and J are TRBV20-1 and TRBJ2-1; D might be TRBD2 (6 bases). V was shortened by 4 bases and J by 2 bases, with 12 bases between the two germline ends. From germline, CDR1 is DFQATT and CDR2 SNEGSKA (reference sequence). CDR3 length equals 14 residues.

CDR3 residues: CSVIWTAAYEQYF. Here the CDR3 DNA reads TGCAGCGTTATCTGGACAGCAGCCTACGAGCAGTACTTC. V is TRBV29-1 and J is TRBJ2-4; weak D call: TRBD1 (6 bases). The J call may be mistaken, given a closer DNA end match to TRBJ2-7. This CDR3 comprises 13 residues. Per the germline V gene, CDR1 is SQVTM and CDR2 is ANQGSEA.

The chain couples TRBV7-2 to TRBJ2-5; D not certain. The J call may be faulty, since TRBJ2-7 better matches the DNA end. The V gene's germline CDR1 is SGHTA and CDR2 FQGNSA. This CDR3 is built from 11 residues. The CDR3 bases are TGTGCCAGTCTCGGGTCCTACGAGCAGTACTTC. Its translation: CASLGSYEQYF.

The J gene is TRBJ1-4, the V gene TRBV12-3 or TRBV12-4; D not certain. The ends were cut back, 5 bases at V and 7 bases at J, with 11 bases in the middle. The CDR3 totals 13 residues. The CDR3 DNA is TGTGCCAGCAGTCCCGTCGTCCGTGAAAAACTGTTTTTT. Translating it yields CASSPVVREKLFF.

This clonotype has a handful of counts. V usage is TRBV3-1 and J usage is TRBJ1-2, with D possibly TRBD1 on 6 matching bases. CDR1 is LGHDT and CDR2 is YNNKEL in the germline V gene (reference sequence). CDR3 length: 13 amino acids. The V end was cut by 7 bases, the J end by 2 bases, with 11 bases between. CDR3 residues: CASTSTGNYGYTF. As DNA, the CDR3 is TGTGCCAGCACCTCGACAGGCAACTATGGCTACACCTTC.

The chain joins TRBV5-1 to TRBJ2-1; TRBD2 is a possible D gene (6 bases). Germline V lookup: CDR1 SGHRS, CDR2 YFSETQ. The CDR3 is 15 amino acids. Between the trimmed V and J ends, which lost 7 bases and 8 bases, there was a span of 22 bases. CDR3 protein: CASSIRLGVRDEQFF. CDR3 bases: TGCGCCAGCTCCATTCGACTAGGCGTTAGGGATGAGCAGTTCTTC.

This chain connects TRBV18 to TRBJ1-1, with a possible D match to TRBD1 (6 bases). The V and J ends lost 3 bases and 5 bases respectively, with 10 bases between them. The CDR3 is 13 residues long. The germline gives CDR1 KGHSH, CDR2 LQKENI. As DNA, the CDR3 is TGTGCCAGCTCACCGGACAGAGAGACTGAAGCTTTCTTT. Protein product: CASSPDRETEAFF.

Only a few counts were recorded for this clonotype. CDR3 DNA sequence: TGTGCCAGCAGTTCCGCAATGAACACTGAAGCTTTCTTT. It codes for CASSSAMNTEAFF. The genes are TRBV12-3 or TRBV12-4 and TRBJ1-1; no clear D. The CDR3 sequence is 13 residues long. V shed 4 bases and J shed 0 bases, with 6 bases lying between them.

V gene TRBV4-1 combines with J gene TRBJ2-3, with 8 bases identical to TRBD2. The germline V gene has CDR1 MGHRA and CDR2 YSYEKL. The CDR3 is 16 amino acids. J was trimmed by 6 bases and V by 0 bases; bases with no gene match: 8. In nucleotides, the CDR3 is TGCGCCAGCAGCCAAGAGGCTAGCGGGCCAGTGGATACGCAGTATTTT. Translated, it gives CASSQEASGPVDTQYF.

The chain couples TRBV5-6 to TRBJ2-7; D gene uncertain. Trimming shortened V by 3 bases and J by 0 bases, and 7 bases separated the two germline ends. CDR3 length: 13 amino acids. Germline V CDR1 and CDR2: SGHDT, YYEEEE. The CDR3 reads CASSSDNSYEQYF. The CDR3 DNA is TGTGCCAGCAGCTCCGACAACTCCTACGAGCAGTACTTC.

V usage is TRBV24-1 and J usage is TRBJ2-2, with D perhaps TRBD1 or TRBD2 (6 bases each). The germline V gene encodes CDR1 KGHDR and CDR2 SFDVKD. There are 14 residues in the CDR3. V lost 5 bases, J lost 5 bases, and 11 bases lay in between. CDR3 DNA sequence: TGTGCCACCAGTGGTCTAGGGGGGACCGGGGAGCTGTTTTTT. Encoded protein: CATSGLGGTGELFF.

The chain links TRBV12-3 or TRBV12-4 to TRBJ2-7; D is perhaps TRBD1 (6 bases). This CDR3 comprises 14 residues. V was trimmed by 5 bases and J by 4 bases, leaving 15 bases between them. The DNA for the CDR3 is TGTGCCAGCAGTAGAACAGGGTACTATTACGAGCAGTACTTC. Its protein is CASSRTGYYYEQYF.

The CDR3 region is CATSRVEVTGELFF. In DNA form, the CDR3 reads TGTGCCACCAGCAGAGTTGAAGTGACCGGGGAGCTGTTTTTT. V gene TRBV15 combines with J gene TRBJ2-2; no clear D. V shed 1 base and J shed 5 bases, with 8 bases lying between them. Germline loops: CDR1 LNHNV, CDR2 YYDKDF (reference sequence). The CDR3 is 14 residues long.

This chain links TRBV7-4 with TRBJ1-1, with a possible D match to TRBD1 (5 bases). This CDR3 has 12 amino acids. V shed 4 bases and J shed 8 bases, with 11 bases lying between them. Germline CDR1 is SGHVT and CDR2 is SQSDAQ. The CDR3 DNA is TGTGCCAGCAGCTATGAGGGGCCCGAAGCTTTCTTT. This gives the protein CASSYEGPEAFF.

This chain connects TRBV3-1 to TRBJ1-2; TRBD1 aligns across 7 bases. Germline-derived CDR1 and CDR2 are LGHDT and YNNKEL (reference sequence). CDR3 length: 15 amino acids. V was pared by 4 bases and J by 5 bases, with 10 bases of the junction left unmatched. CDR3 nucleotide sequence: TGTGCCAGCAGCCTCTACCCCGAGGGGGCGTATGGCTACACCTTC. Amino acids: CASSLYPEGAYGYTF.

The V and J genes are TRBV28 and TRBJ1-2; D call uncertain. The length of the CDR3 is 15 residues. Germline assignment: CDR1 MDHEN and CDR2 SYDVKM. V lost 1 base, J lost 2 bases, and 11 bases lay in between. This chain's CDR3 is CASSLSRDFNYGYTF. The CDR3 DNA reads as TGTGCCAGCAGTTTATCCCGGGATTTCAACTATGGCTACACCTTC.

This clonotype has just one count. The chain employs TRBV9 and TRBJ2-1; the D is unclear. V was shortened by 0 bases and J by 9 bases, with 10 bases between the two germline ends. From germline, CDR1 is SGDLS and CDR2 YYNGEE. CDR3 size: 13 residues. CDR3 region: CASSVAALTEQFF. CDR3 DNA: TGTGCCAGCAGCGTAGCTGCGTTAACTGAGCAGTTCTTC.

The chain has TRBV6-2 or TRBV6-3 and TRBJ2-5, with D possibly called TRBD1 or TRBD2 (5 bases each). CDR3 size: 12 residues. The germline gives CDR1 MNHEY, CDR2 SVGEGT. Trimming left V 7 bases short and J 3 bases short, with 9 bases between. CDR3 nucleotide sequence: TGTGCCAGCACAGGGCGGGAAGAGACCCAGTACTTC. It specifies CASTGREETQYF.